A single sample is the source of the 30 T cell receptor beta chains below, sequenced in a study of blood T cell repertoires in COVID-19. Clones were sequenced by immunoSEQ multiplex PCR, and TCRdb holds only the in-frame ones, with some missing. This table holds tens of thousands of clones, over 80% found once. The sequencing input was peripheral blood. These receptors came from a human donor with active COVID-19. The donor label of this sample is uncertain.

The J gene is TRBJ1-5, the V gene TRBV7-2, with TRBD1 identical over 7 bases. J gave up 7 bases and V 5 bases, and 5 bases lay outside the gene matches. This CDR3 contains 13 residues. Germline loops: CDR1 SGHTA, CDR2 FQGNSA. The CDR3, as DNA: TGTGCCAGCAGCCCCCGACAGGGCCAGCCCCAGCATTTT. Translating gives CASSPRQGQPQHF.

The chain links TRBV6-5 to TRBJ2-7, with 8 bases lining up with TRBD1. The CDR3 has 15 residues. In germline, CDR1 is MNHEY, CDR2 SVGAGI. With 6 bases clipped from V and 0 bases from J, the junction kept 7 bases outside the gene matches. CDR3 nucleotides: TGTGCCAGCAGCGCCTCCGGGACAGGCTCCTACGAGCAGTACTTC. Its protein is CASSASGTGSYEQYF.

The V gene is TRBV4-1, the J gene TRBJ1-3; D gene uncertain. This CDR3 is 16 amino acids long. Trimming cost V 2 bases and J 3 bases, with 14 bases left between them. The germline V gene has CDR1 MGHRA and CDR2 YSYEKL. DNA of the CDR3: TGCGCCAGCAGCCAATTCGGAGGGATAGGTGGAAACACCATATATTTT. Its translation: CASSQFGGIGGNTIYF.

This clone was seen only a few times. The V and J genes are TRBV27 and TRBJ2-1; the match to TRBD2 covers 8 bases. This CDR3 has 16 residues. Germline lookup yields CDR1 MNHEY and CDR2 SMNVEV (reference sequence). V lost 1 base and J lost 2; bases outside the gene matches: 4. The CDR3 nucleotides are TGTGCCAGCAGTTTATTAGCGGGGAGTACCTACAATGAGCAGTTCTTC. Its protein is CASSLLAGSTYNEQFF.

The chain recombines TRBV9 with TRBJ2-1; D possibly corresponds to TRBD1 (5 bases). Germline V gene lookup returns CDR1 SGDLS and CDR2 YYNGEE. This CDR3 is built from 16 residues. Trimming cost V 0 bases and J 7 bases, with 17 bases left between them. The chain's CDR3 is CASSVGGRSGDNEQFF. The CDR3 bases are TGTGCCAGCAGCGTAGGGGGCCGGTCAGGTGATAATGAGCAGTTCTTC.

The chain links TRBV7-2 to TRBJ2-2; maybe TRBD1 (5 bases). V lost 5 bases, J lost 3 bases, and 13 bases lay in between. CDR3 length: 15 residues. Per the germline V gene, CDR1 is SGHTA and CDR2 is FQGNSA. CDR3 DNA: TGTGCCAGCAGCGCCTACAGGAGAGACACCGGGGAGCTGTTTTTT. Protein product: CASSAYRRDTGELFF.

This clone has only a few counts. The chain carries TRBV9 and TRBJ1-3; TRBD1 might be the D (6 bases). The germline CDR1 and CDR2 sequences are SGDLS and YYNGEE. V was pared by 6 bases and J by 4 bases, with 14 bases between. CDR3 length: 14 amino acids. The CDR3 nucleotides read TGTGCCAGCACCACTGGGGGCAGCGGAAACACCATATATTTT. Translation: CASTTGGSGNTIYF.

The CDR3 loop is CASSWTGDHTDTQYF. For the CDR3, the DNA is TGCGCCAGCAGCTGGACAGGGGACCACACAGATACGCAGTATTTT. The gene calls are TRBV5-1 and TRBJ2-3; 9 bases fit TRBD1. The CDR3 length is 15 residues. V was clipped by 3 bases and J by 2 bases; unmatched bases: 4. CDR1 and CDR2 from the germline V gene are SGHRS and YFSETQ.

The V gene is TRBV7-2, the J gene TRBJ2-7; 7 bases are shared with TRBD2. CDR1 and CDR2 from the germline V gene are SGHTA and FQGNSA. This CDR3 region has 15 residues. V shed 5 bases, J shed 5 bases, and the junction held 12 bases outside the gene matches. CDR3 protein: CASSPFLGGNHEQYF. The CDR3 DNA reads as TGTGCCAGCAGCCCCTTCCTCGGGGGGAATCACGAGCAGTACTTC.

V usage is TRBV29-1 and J usage is TRBJ1-1, with D unresolved. V gave up 6 bases and J gave up 3 bases, with 14 bases separating them. The CDR3 runs 13 residues. Germline V lookup: CDR1 SQVTM, CDR2 ANQGSEA. CDR3 protein: CSVLGGGDTEAFF. The CDR3 bases are TGCAGCGTCCTGGGAGGTGGGGACACTGAAGCTTTCTTT.

V usage is TRBV6-5 and J usage is TRBJ2-7, with a tentative D call TRBD2 (5 bases). The CDR3 covers 13 residues. The germline V and J ends were trimmed by 7 bases and 7 bases, with 17 bases remaining between them. Germline CDR1 reads MNHEY; CDR2 reads SVGAGI. The CDR3 loop is CASTEGQRREQYF. CDR3 sequence (DNA): TGTGCCAGCACCGAGGGCCAGCGAAGGGAGCAGTACTTC.

V usage is TRBV6-1 and J usage is TRBJ2-1; 9 nucleotides agree with TRBD1. V was pared by 2 bases and J by 4 bases, with 6 bases of the junction left unmatched. Germline values: CDR1 MNHNS, CDR2 SASEGT. This CDR3 region has 16 residues. This CDR3 reads CASSEFGTGIYNEQFF. CDR3 bases: TGTGCCAGCAGTGAATTCGGGACAGGGATATACAATGAGCAGTTCTTC.

The J gene is TRBJ1-1, the V gene TRBV15; D is possibly TRBD1 (6 bases). Trimming took off 0 bases at V and 4 bases at J, with 15 bases between the two ends. The CDR3 runs to 16 residues. Germline V CDR1 and CDR2: LNHNV, YYDKDF (reference sequence). The CDR3 spells CATSRDGGRGVTEAFF. DNA of the CDR3: TGTGCCACCAGCAGAGATGGGGGCAGGGGAGTCACTGAAGCTTTCTTT.

The rearrangement joins TRBV2 to TRBJ2-1; TRBD2 aligns across 7 bases. The CDR3 length is 13 residues. In germline, CDR1 is SNHLY, CDR2 FYNNEI. V lost 3 bases, J lost 8 bases, and 4 bases stayed unmatched. CDR3 amino acids: CASSDMGGYEQFF. DNA of the CDR3: TGTGCCAGCAGTGATATGGGAGGGTATGAGCAGTTCTTC.

Points on this clone: One end of the junction is discordant with germline, which a read error may explain. The genes are TRBV7-7 and TRBJ2-7; the match to TRBD2 covers 11 bases. This CDR3 has 14 amino acids. Per germline, CDR1 SSHAT and CDR2 FNYEAQ (reference sequence). CDR3 coding DNA: TGTGCTAGCAGCTTAGCGGGGGGGCCCTACGAGCAGTACTTC. This sequence encodes CASSLAGGPYEQYF.

The chain links TRBV11-1 to TRBJ2-7, with 8 nucleotides matching TRBD1. Germline lookup yields CDR1 SGHAT and CDR2 FQDESV (reference sequence). V dropped 5 bases and J dropped 2; count of bases not matched to a gene: 5. The CDR3 totals 14 residues. The CDR3 bases are TGTGCCAGCAGCCAAGACAGGGGACCCTACGAGCAGTACTTC. Translating it yields CASSQDRGPYEQYF.

The V gene is TRBV27, the J gene TRBJ1-1; 8 bases match TRBD1. J gave up 6 bases and V 2 bases, and 5 bases lay outside the gene matches. CDR3 length: 14 amino acids. The germline V gene has CDR1 MNHEY and CDR2 SMNVEV (reference sequence). The CDR3 loop reads CASSLNRGIAEAFF. The CDR3 DNA sequence: TGTGCCAGCAGTTTAAACAGGGGGATAGCTGAAGCTTTCTTT.

The J gene is TRBJ2-3, the V gene TRBV7-3, with 8 bases lining up with TRBD1. This CDR3 is built from 15 residues. The junction had 4 bases not matched to a gene; V was cut back by 1 base and J by 4 bases. In germline, CDR1 is SGHTA, CDR2 FQGTGA. The CDR3 DNA reads as TGTGCCAGCAGCTTAAACGGACAGGGATCAGATACGCAGTATTTT. This codes for CASSLNGQGSDTQYF.

The chain couples TRBV7-3 to TRBJ2-3, with 7 bases fitting TRBD1. The CDR3 has 16 amino acids. The germline CDR1 and CDR2 sequences are SGHTA and FQGTGA. V dropped 5 bases and J dropped 3; count of bases not matched to a gene: 11. The CDR3 loop reads CASSAQGPWVTDTQYF. CDR3 bases: TGTGCCAGCAGCGCACAGGGGCCTTGGGTGACAGATACGCAGTATTTT.

This clone was observed a few times. The rearrangement uses TRBV7-8 and TRBJ2-7, with 7 bases identical to TRBD2. The CDR3 totals 14 residues. The J segment lost 3 bases and the V segment lost 6 bases, leaving 8 bases of the junction unmatched. Germline CDR1 SGHVS, CDR2 FQNEAQ. The CDR3 sequence: CASSAGDPGYEQYF. The CDR3 DNA sequence: TGTGCCAGCAGTGCGGGAGACCCTGGCTACGAGCAGTACTTC.

The chain employs TRBV6-2 or TRBV6-3 and TRBJ2-1; possibly TRBD1 for D (8 bases). V was pared by 2 bases and J by 9 bases, with 17 bases between. The CDR3 spans 15 residues. CDR1 and CDR2 (germline): MNHEY, SVGEGT. The CDR3 protein is CASSYPLTGGGEQFF. CDR3 in DNA: TGTGCCAGCAGTTACCCTCTTACAGGGGGGGGTGAGCAGTTCTTC.

CDR3 in DNA: TGTGCCAGTAGTATCTGGGGCAGGGGGTCAGGCTACGAGCAGTACTTC. This sequence encodes CASSIWGRGSGYEQYF. The rearrangement joins TRBV19 to TRBJ2-7, with TRBD1 identical over 7 bases. Trimming removed 3 bases from V and 3 bases from J; junction bases left unmatched: 11. Germline assignment: CDR1 LNHDA and CDR2 SQIVND (reference sequence). This CDR3 has 16 amino acids.

The chain recombines TRBV3-1 (or the pseudogene TRBV3-2) with TRBJ2-3; 9 nucleotides line up with TRBD2. Germline V lookup: CDR1 LGHDT, CDR2 YNNKEL (reference sequence). V gave up 4 bases and J gave up 1 base; unmatched junction bases: 9. This CDR3 is built from 17 residues. For the CDR3, the DNA is TGTGCCAGCAGCCCTTTCGGCGGCGGGGGGGGCACAGATACGCAGTATTTT. Translated: CASSPFGGGGGTDTQYF.

The V gene is TRBV7-9, the J gene TRBJ2-3, with 14 bases identical to TRBD2. Per germline, CDR1 SEHNR and CDR2 FQNEAQ (reference sequence). The junction had 2 bases not matched to a gene; V was cut back by 5 bases and J by 4 bases. This CDR3 spans 15 amino acids. The CDR3: CASSGTSGSSDTQYF. CDR3 coding DNA: TGTGCCAGCAGCGGGACTAGCGGGAGTTCAGATACGCAGTATTTT.

This clone was seen more than once but under ten times. This chain uses TRBV24-1 with TRBJ2-7, with D possibly matching TRBD1 (5 bases). This CDR3 has 15 residues. CDR1 and CDR2 from the germline V gene are KGHDR and SFDVKD. Trimming left V 4 bases short and J 2 bases short, with 14 bases between. The DNA for the CDR3 is TGTGCCACCAGTGAGCAGGGCAGGAAAACCTACGAGCAGTACTTC. This codes for CATSEQGRKTYEQYF.

V and J are TRBV27 and TRBJ1-1; 7 bases agree with TRBD1. V was pared by 5 bases and J by 11 bases, with 14 bases of the junction left unmatched. Germline-derived CDR1 and CDR2 are MNHEY and SMNVEV (reference sequence). The CDR3 runs 14 residues. CDR3 in DNA: TGTGCCAGCAGTCGTGCCAATACAGGGGACAAGGCTTTCTTT. It yields the protein CASSRANTGDKAFF.

V is TRBV2 and J is TRBJ2-2, with D possibly matching TRBD1 (6 bases). This CDR3 spans 19 amino acids. Germline V CDR1 and CDR2: SNHLY, FYNNEI. V lost 5 bases, J lost 0 bases, and 22 bases lay in between. CDR3 residues: CASSKGHLRPGSNTGELFF. Here the CDR3 DNA reads TGTGCCAGCAGTAAGGGACACCTAAGGCCGGGGTCGAACACCGGGGAGCTGTTTTTT.

The gene calls are TRBV3-1 (or the pseudogene TRBV3-2) and TRBJ2-5, with 10 bases identical to TRBD2. The J segment lost 3 bases and the V segment lost 0 bases, leaving 7 bases of the junction unmatched. The CDR3 consists of 17 residues. CDR1 LGHDT and CDR2 YNNKEL come from the germline V gene (reference sequence). CDR3 DNA: TGTGCCAGCAGCCAAGATAGCAGCGGGAGGGCCGAAGAGACCCAGTACTTC. This translates into CASSQDSSGRAEETQYF.

The J gene is TRBJ2-1, the V gene TRBV7-9; no definite D call. V gave up 2 bases and J gave up 5 bases, with 7 bases separating them. Germline V gene lookup returns CDR1 SEHNR and CDR2 FQNEAQ (reference sequence). The CDR3 runs 13 residues. CDR3 sequence reads: CASSLPGHNEQFF. The DNA of the CDR3 is TGTGCCAGCAGCTTACCAGGTCACAATGAGCAGTTCTTC.

This chain links TRBV29-1 with TRBJ2-1; possibly TRBD2 for D (5 bases). Germline V gene sequence: CDR1 SQVTM, CDR2 ANQGSEA. There are 15 residues in the CDR3. Trimming took 1 base from V and 0 from J, leaving 10 bases between them. The CDR3 loop reads CSVEASWSSYNEQFF. The CDR3 DNA sequence: TGCAGCGTTGAAGCTAGCTGGAGCTCCTACAATGAGCAGTTCTTC.